This TCR beta chain originates from a study of blood T cell repertoires in COVID-19. Whole-study context: T cells, B-cell-depleted T cells, or PBMCs supplied cDNA or gDNA.

Original methodology: Cell counts per sample came from amplifying reference gene primers. The protocol was immunoSEQ multiplex PCR, while the TCRdb copy is restricted to in-frame clones and leaves out a portion. V, J and clone size are those of that table, while D and trimming were read from the DNA. The repertoire holds fewer than 90,000 clones, with 70% to 90% as singletons. Germline V CDR1 and CDR2: WNHNN, SYGVQD (reference sequence). V dropped 6 bases and J dropped 4; count of bases not matched to a gene: 14. The CDR3 has 18 amino acids. Sequences were obtained from peripheral blood. The receptor comes from a man aged 55-75 years with acute or convalescent COVID-19. The chain joins TRBV10-1 to TRBJ2-5, with 13 bases matching TRBD2. The CDR3 spells CASRGLAGRTPEGETQYF. The CDR3 nucleotides are TGCGCCAGCAGGGGACTAGCGGGACGAACCCCAGAGGGAGAGACCCAGTACTTC.